Sequencing of this T cell receptor beta chain was carried out in a study of T cell clones after liver transplantation. Study-wide background: A pre-transplant mixed lymphocyte reaction with TCRbeta sequencing defined graft-donor-reactive clones followed in post-transplant blood.

Profiling relied on immunoSEQ multiplex PCR, and the TCRdb table lists in-frame clones only, not all of them. The sample includes over 100,000 clones, roughly 80% of them seen just once. This CDR3 spans 15 amino acids. Germline V gene data show CDR1 as MNHEY and CDR2 as SMNVEV (reference sequence). The V end lost 10 bases, the J end lost 2 bases, and 21 bases lay between the germline ends. This clone occurred a few times. This specimen was CD4+ T cells from blood, taken before liver transplant. The TCR comes from a human donor who received a liver transplant. The V call is TRBV27, the J call TRBJ2-7; D tentatively reads TRBD1 or TRBD2 (5 bases each). CDR3 sequence reads: CANFLRPRGAYEQYF. CDR3 bases: TGTGCCAACTTCCTACGCCCGAGGGGAGCCTACGAGCAGTACTTC.